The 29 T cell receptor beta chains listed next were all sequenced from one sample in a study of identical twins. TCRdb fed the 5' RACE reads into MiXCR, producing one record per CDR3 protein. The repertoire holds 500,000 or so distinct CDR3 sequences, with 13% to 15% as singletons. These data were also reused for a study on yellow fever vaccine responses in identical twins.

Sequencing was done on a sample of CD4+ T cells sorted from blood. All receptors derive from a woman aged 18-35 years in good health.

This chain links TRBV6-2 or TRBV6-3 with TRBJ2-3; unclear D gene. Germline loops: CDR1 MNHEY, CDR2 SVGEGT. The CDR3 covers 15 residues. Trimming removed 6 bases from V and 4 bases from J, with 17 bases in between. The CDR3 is CASSAASKRADTQYF. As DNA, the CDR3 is TGTGCCAGCAGCGCAGCCTCGAAACGGGCAGATACGCAGTATTTT.

CDR3 sequence reads: CSASEKLRSYEQYF. CDR3 DNA: TGCAGTGCTAGCGAAAAGCTGAGGTCCTACGAGCAGTACTTC. The chain couples TRBV20-1 to TRBJ2-7; D is ambiguous. Looked up from germline, CDR1 is DFQATT and CDR2 is SNEGSKA (reference sequence). V lost 3 bases, J lost 1 base, and 13 bases lay in between. The CDR3 spans 14 residues.

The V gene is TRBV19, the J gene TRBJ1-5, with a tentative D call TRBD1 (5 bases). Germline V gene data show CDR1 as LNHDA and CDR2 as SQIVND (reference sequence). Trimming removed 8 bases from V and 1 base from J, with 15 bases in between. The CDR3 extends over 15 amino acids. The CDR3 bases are TGTGCCAGTTTGCGGGCCAGACAGAGCAATCAGCCCCAGCATTTT. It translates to CASLRARQSNQPQHF. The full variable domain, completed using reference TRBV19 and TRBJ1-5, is DGGITQSPKYLFRKEGQNVTLSCEQNLNHDAMYWYRQDPGQGLRLIYYSQIVNDFQKGDIAEGYSVSREKKESFPLTVTSAQKNPTAFYLCASLRARQSNQPQHFGDGTRLSIL.

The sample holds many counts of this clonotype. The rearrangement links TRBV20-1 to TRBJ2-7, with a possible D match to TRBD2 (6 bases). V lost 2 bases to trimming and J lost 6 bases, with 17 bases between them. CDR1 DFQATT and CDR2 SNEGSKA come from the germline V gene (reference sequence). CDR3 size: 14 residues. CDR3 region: CSARYLRVEGEQYF. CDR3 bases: TGCAGTGCTAGATATCTCCGGGTGGAGGGCGAGCAGTACTTC.

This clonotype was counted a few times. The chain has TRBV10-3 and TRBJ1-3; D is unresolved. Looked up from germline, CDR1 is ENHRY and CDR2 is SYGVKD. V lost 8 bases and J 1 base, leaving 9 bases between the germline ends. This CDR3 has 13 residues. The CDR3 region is CAIGESSGNTIYF. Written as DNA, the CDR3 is TGTGCCATCGGGGAATCTTCTGGAAACACCATATATTTT.

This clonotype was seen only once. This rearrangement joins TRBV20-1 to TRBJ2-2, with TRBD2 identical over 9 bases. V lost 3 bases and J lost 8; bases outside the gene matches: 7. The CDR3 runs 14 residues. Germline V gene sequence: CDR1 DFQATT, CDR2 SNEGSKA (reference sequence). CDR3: CSASGLAGKGELFF. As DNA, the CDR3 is TGCAGTGCTAGTGGCCTAGCGGGAAAAGGGGAGCTGTTTTTT.

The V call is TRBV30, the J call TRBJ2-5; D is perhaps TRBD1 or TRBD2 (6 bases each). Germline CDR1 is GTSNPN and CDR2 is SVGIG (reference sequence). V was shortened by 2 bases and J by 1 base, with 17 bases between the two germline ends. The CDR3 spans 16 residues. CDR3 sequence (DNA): TGTGCCTGGAGTAGGGGGGCTCGGGCGGGCCAAGAGACCCAGTACTTC. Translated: CAWSRGARAGQETQYF.

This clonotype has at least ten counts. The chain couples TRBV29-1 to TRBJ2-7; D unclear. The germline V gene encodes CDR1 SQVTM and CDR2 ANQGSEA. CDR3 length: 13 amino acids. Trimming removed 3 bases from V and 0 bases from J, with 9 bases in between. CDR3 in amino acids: CSVEDRSSYEQYF. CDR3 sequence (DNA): TGCAGCGTTGAGGACCGAAGCTCCTACGAGCAGTACTTC.

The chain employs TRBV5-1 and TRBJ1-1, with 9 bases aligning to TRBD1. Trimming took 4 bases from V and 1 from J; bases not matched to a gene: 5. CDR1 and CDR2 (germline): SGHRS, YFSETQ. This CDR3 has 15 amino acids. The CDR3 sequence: CASSNRQGENTEAFF. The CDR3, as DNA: TGCGCCAGCAGCAACCGACAGGGGGAGAACACTGAAGCTTTCTTT.

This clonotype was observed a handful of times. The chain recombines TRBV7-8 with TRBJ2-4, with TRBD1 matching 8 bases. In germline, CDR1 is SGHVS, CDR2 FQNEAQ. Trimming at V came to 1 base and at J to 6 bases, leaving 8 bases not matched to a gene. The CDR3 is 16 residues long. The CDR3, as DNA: TGTGCCAGCAGCTTAGACGTCTGGACAGGGACAAACATTCAGTACTTC. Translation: CASSLDVWTGTNIQYF.

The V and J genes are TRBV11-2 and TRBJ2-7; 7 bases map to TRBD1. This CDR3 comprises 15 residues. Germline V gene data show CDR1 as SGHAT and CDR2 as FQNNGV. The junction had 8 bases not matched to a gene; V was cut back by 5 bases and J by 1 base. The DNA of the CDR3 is TGTGCCAGCAGCCGTACGGACAGGACTTCCTACGAGCAGTACTTC. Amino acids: CASSRTDRTSYEQYF.

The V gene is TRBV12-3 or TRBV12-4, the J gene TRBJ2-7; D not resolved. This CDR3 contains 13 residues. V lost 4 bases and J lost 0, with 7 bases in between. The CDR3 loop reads CASSYRLSYEQYF. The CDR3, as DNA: TGTGCCAGCAGTTACCGTCTCTCCTACGAGCAGTACTTC.

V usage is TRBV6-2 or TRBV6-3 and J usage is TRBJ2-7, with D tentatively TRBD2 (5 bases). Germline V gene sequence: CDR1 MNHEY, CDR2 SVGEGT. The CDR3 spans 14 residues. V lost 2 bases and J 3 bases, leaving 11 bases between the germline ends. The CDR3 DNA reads TGTGCCAGCAGTTACGGAGGCATGGGCTACGAGCAGTACTTC. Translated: CASSYGGMGYEQYF.

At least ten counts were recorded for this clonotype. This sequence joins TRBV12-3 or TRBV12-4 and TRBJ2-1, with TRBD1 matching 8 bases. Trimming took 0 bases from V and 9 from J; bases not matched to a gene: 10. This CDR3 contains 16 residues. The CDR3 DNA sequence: TGTGCCAGCAGTTTAGCATACAGGGGGACGAGGATTGAGCAGTTCTTC. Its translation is CASSLAYRGTRIEQFF.

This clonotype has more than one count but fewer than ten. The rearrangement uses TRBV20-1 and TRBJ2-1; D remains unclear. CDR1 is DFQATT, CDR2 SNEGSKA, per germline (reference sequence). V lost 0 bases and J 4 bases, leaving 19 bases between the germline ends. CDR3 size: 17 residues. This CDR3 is CSARDPKGPENYNEQFF. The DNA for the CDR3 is TGCAGTGCTAGAGATCCAAAAGGTCCCGAGAATTACAATGAGCAGTTCTTC.

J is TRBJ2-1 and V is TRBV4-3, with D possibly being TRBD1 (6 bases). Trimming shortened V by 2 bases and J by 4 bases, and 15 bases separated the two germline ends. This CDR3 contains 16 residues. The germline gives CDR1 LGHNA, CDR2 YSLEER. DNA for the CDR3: TGCGCCAGCAGCCAATCTCCCGGGACAACATACAATGAGCAGTTCTTC. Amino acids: CASSQSPGTTYNEQFF.

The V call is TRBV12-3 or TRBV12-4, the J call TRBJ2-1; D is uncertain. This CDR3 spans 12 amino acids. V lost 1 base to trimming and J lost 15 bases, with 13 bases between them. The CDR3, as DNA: TGTGCCAGCAGTTTAGAAGACTCAAGGCGGTTCTTC. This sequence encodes CASSLEDSRRFF.

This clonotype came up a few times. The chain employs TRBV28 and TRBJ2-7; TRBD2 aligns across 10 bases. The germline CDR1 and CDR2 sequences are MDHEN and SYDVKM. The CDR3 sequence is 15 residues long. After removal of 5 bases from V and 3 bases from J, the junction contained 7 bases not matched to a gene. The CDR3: CASSDGLAAFYEQYF. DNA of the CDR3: TGTGCCAGCAGTGATGGACTAGCGGCCTTCTACGAGCAGTACTTC.

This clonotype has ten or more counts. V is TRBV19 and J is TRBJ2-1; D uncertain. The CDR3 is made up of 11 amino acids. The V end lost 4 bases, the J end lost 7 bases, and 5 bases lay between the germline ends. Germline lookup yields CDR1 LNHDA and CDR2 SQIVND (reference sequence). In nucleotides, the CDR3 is TGTGCCAGTAGTACCGGGAATGAGCAGTTCTTC. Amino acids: CASSTGNEQFF.

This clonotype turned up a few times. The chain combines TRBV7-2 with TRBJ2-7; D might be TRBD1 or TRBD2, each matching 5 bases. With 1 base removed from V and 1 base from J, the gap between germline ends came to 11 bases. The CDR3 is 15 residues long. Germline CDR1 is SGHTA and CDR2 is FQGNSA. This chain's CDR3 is CASSLVPGPSYEQYF. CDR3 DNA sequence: TGTGCCAGCAGCTTAGTTCCGGGGCCTTCCTACGAGCAGTACTTC.

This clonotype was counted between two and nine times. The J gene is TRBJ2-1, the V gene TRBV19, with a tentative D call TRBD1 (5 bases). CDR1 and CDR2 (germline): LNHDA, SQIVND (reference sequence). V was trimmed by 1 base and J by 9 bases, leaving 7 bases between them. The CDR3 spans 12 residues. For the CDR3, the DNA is TGTGCCAGTAGTATAGTCCAGGGTGAGCAGTTCTTC. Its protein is CASSIVQGEQFF.

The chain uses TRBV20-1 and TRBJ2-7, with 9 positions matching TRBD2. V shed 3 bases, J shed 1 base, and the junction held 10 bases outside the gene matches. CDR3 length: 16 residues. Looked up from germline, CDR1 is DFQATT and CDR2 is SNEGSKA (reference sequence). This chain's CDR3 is CSASGLSGRFSYEQYF. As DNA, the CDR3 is TGCAGTGCTAGTGGTCTGAGCGGGAGGTTTTCCTACGAGCAGTACTTC.

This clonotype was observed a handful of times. CDR3 sequence: CASSAGQKLQQFF. DNA for the CDR3: TGCGCCAGCAGCGCGGGACAGAAGCTTCAGCAGTTCTTC. V gene TRBV5-1 combines with J gene TRBJ2-1, with a possible D match to TRBD1 (7 bases). V was trimmed by 4 bases and J by 11 bases, leaving 16 bases between them. Germline CDR1 and CDR2: SGHRS and YFSETQ. The CDR3 extends over 13 amino acids. The whole variable domain, filled in from reference TRBV5-1 and TRBJ2-1, reads KAGVTQTPRYLIKTRGQQVTLSCSPISGHRSVSWYQQTPGQGLQFLFEYFSETQRNKGNFPGRFSGRQFSNSRSEMNVSTLELGDSALYLCASSAGQKLQQFFGPGTRLTVL.

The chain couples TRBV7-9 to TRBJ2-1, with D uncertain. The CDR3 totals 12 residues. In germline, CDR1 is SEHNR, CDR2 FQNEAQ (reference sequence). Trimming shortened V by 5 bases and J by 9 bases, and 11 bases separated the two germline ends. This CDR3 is CASSQDEGEQFF. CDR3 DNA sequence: TGTGCCAGCAGCCAGGACGAAGGTGAGCAGTTCTTC.

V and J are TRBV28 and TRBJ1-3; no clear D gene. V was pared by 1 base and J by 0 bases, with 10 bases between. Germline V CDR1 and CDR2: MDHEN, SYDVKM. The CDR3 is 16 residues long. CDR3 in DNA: TGTGCCAGCAGTTTATATCCCTCCAACTCTGGAAACACCATATATTTT. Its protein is CASSLYPSNSGNTIYF.

The CDR3 is CASSQLAGLYEQYF. Written as DNA, the CDR3 is TGTGCCAGCAGCCAACTAGCGGGGCTTTACGAGCAGTACTTC. The chain employs TRBV14 and TRBJ2-7; 9 bases map to TRBD2. The CDR3 sequence is 14 residues long. J gave up 4 bases and V 2 bases, and 3 bases lay outside the gene matches. In germline, CDR1 is SGHDN, CDR2 FVKESK.

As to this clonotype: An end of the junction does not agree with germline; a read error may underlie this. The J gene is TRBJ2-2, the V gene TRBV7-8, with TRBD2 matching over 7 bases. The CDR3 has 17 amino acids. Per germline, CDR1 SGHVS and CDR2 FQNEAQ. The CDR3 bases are TGTGCCAGCAGCTTAGCGCGGGGGAGGCGGAACACCGCGGAGCTGTTTTTT. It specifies CASSLARGRRNTAELFF. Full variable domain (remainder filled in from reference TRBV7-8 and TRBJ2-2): GAGVSQSPRYKVAKRGQDVALRCDPISGHVSLFWYQQALGQGPEFLTYFQNEAQLDKSGLPSDRFFAERPEGSVSTLKIQRTQQEDSAVYLCASSLARGRRNTAELFFGEGSRLTVL.

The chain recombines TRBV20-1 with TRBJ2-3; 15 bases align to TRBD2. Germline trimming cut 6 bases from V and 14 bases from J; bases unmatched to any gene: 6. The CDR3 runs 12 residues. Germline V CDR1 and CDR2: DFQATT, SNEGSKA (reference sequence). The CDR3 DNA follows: TGCAGTGCGGGGACTAGCGGGGGGCCCGGGTATTTT. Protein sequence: CSAGTSGGPGYF.

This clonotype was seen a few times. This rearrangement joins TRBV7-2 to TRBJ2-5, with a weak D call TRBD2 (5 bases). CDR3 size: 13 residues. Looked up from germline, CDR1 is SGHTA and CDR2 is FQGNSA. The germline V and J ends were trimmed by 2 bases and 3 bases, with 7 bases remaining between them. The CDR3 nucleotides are TGTGCCAGCAGCTTATTCGGGGAAGAGACCCAGTACTTC. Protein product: CASSLFGEETQYF.